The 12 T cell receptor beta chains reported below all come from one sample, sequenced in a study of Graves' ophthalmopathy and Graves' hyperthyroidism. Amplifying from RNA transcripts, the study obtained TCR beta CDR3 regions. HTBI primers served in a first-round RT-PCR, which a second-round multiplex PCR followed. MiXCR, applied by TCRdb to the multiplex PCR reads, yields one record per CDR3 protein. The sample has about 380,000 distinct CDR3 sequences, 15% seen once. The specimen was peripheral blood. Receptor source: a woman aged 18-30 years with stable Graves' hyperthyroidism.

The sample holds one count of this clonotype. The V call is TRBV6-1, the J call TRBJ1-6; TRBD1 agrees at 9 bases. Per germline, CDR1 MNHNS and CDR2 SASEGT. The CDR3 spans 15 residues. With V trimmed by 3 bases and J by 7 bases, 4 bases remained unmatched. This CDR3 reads CASSDPGQGNSPLHF. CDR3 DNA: TGTGCCAGCAGTGATCCCGGACAGGGGAATTCACCCCTCCACTTT.

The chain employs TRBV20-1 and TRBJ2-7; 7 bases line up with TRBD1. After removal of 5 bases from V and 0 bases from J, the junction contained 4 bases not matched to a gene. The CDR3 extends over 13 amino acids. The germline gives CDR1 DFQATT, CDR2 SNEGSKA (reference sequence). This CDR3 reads CSAGRDSSYEQYF. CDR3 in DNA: TGCAGTGCTGGTCGGGACAGCTCCTACGAGCAGTACTTC.

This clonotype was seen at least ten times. CDR3 protein: CSARDRKGTNYGYTF. The CDR3 region has the DNA TGCAGTGCTAGAGATCGGAAGGGGACTAACTATGGCTACACCTTC. The chain carries TRBV20-1 and TRBJ1-2, with D maybe TRBD1 (5 bases). CDR3 length: 15 residues. The germline V gene has CDR1 DFQATT and CDR2 SNEGSKA (reference sequence). V was trimmed by 0 bases and J by 0 bases, leaving 11 bases between them.

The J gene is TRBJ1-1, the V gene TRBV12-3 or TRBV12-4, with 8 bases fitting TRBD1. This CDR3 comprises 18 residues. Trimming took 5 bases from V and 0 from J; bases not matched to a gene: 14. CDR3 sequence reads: CASSPLGAQGGMNTEAFF. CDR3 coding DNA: TGTGCCAGCAGTCCCTTAGGGGCACAGGGGGGGATGAACACTGAAGCTTTCTTT.

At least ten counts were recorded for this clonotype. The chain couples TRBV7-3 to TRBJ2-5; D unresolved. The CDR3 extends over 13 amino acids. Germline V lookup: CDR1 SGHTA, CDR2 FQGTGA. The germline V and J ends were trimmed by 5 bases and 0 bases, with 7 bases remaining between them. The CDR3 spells CASSPWDQETQYF. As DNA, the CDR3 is TGTGCCAGCAGCCCCTGGGACCAAGAGACCCAGTACTTC. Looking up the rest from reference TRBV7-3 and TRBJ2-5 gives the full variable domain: GAGVSQTPSNKVTEKGKYVELRCDPISGHTALYWYRQSLGQGPEFLIYFQGTGAADDSGLPNDRFFAVRPEGSVSTLKIQRTERGDSAVYLCASSPWDQETQYFGPGTRLLVL.

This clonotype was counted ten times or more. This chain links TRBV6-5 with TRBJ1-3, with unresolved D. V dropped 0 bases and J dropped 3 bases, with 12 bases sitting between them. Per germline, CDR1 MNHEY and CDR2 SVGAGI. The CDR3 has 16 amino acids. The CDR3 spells CASSYSLRTVGNTIYF. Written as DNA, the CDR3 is TGTGCCAGCAGTTACTCCCTCCGGACGGTTGGAAACACCATATATTTT.

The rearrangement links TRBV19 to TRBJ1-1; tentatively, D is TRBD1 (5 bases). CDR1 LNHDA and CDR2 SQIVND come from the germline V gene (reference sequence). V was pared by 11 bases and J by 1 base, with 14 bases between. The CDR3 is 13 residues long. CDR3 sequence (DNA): TGTGCCGCCCGGGACGGCCAGAACACTGAAGCTTTCTTT. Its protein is CAARDGQNTEAFF.

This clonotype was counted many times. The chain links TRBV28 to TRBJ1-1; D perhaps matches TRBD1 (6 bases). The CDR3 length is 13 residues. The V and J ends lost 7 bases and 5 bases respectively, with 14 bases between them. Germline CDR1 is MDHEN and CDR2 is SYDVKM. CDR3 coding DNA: TGTGCCAGCACGACGAGGGGGGGAACTGAAGCTTTCTTT. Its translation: CASTTRGGTEAFF.

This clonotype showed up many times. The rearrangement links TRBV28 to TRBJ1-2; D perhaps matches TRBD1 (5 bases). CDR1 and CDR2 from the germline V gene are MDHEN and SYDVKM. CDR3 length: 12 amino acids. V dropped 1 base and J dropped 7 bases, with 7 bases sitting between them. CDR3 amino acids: CASSLSRVGYTF. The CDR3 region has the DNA TGTGCCAGCAGTTTATCCAGGGTTGGCTACACCTTC.

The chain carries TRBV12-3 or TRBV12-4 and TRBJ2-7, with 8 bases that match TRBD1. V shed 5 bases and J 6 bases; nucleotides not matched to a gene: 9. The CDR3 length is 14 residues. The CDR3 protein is CASSPRTGRGEQYF. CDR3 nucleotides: TGTGCCAGCAGTCCTAGGACAGGGAGAGGCGAGCAGTACTTC.

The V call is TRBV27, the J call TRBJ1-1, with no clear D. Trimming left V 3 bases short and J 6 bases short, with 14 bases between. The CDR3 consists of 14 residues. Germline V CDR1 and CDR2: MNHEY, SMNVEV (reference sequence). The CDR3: CASSFVPQYPEAFF. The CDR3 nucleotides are TGTGCCAGCAGTTTTGTTCCGCAGTACCCTGAAGCTTTCTTT.

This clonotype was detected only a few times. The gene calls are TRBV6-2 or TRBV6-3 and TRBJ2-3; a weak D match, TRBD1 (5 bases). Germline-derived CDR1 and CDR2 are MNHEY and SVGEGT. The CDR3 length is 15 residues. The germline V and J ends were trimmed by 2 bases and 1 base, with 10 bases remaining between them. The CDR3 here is CASSYQGFRTDTQYF. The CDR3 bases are TGTGCCAGCAGTTACCAGGGATTCCGCACAGATACGCAGTATTTT.